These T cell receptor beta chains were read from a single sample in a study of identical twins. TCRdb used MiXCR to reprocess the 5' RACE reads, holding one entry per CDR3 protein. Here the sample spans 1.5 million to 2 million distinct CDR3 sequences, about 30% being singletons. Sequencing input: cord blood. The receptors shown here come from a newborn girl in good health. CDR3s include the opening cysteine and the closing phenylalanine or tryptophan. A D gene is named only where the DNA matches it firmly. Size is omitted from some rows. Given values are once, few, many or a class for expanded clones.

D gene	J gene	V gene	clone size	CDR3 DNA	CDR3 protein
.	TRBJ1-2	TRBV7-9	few	TGTGCCAGCAGCCTCACGGGAGCTTACTATGGCTACACCTTC	CASSLTGAYYGYTF
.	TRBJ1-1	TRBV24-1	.	TGTGCCACCAGTGATTTGAGGAGGCAGGAAGCTTTCTTT	CATSDLRRQEAFF
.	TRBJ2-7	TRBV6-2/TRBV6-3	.	TGTGCCAGCAGTTACTCGGTTTCTAGCTACGAGCAGTACTTC	CASSYSVSSYEQYF
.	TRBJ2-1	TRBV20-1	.	TGCAGTGCTTGGACGCGCCAAGAGACCCAGTTCTTC	CSAWTRQETQFF
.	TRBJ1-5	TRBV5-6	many	TGTGCCAGCAGCTTAGGCGGAAGGGGTAATCAGCCCCAGCATTTT	CASSLGGRGNQPQHF
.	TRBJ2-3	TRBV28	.	TGTGCCAGCAGTTCGGGGGCGACGCAGTATTTT	CASSSGATQYF
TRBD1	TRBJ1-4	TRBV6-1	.	TGTGCCAGCAGGGAGATCTCGACAGGGAATGAAAAACTGTTTTTT	CASREISTGNEKLFF
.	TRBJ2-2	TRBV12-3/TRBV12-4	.	TGTGCCAGCGGTGAAGGACAGAAGAACACCGGGGAGCTGTTTTTT	CASGEGQKNTGELFF
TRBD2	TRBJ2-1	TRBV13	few	TGTGCCAGCAGCTTAGTGGGGCGGGAGCCCCTTTACAATGAGCAGTTCTTC	CASSLVGREPLYNEQFF
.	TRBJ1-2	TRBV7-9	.	TGTGCCAGCAGCCCCGTGAATGCACTCAACTATGGCTACACCTTC	CASSPVNALNYGYTF
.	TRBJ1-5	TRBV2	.	TGTGCCAGCAGTGAACACAGGGCGAATCAGCCCCAGCATTTT	CASSEHRANQPQHF
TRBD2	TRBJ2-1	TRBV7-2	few	TGTGCCAGCAGCTCTTTCAGCGGGGCCTACAATGAGCAGTTCTTC	CASSSFSGAYNEQFF
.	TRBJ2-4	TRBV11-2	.	TGTGCCAGCAGCTTAGATCTGGTTACCAAAAACATTCAGTACTTC	CASSLDLVTKNIQYF
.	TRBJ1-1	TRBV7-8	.	TGTGCCAGCAGCTCACAGACTTTGAACACTGAAGCTTTCTTT	CASSSQTLNTEAFF
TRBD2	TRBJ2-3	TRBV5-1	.	TGCGCCAGCAGCTTGACTAGCGGGAGAGAATACACAGATACGCAGTATTTT	CASSLTSGREYTDTQYF
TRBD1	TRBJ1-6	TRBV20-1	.	TGCAGTGCTCGGCCAGGGGGCAGCTCCTATAATTCACCCCTCCACTTT	CSARPGGSSYNSPLHF
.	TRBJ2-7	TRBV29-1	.	TGCAGCGTTGTAGGGGGACTTCACTACGAGCAGTCCTTC	CSVVGGLHYEQSF
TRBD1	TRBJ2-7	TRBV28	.	TGTGCCAGCAGCTCTCTCGGACAGGGAGCCTACGAGCAGTACTTC	CASSSLGQGAYEQYF
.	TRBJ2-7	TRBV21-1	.	TGTGCCAGCCTACAGGGGTACCACGAGCAGTACTTC	CASLQGYHEQYF
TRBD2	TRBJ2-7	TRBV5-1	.	TGCGCCAGCTTTTTAGCGGGAGTAGGCAATGAGCAGTACTTC	CASFLAGVGNEQYF
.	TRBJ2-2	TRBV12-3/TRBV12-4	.	TGTGCCAGCACCATCTCGACCTTTCGGGCCGGGGAGCTGTTTTTT	CASTISTFRAGELFF
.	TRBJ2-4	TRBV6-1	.	TGTGCCAGCAGTCATCCGGGACCTTTTCAGTACTTC	CASSHPGPFQYF
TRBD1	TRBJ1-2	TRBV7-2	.	TGTGCCAGCAGCCCGACAGGGGGGAACTATGGCCACACCTTC	CASSPTGGNYGHTF
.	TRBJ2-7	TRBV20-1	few	TGCAGTGCTAGGTCAACGACAGGCTCCTACGAGCAGTACTTC	CSARSTTGSYEQYF
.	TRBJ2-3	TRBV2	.	TGTGCCAGCAGTTCGGACTGGCGTATGGTCACAGATACGCAGTATTTT	CASSSDWRMVTDTQYF
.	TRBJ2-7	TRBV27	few	TGTGCCAGCAGTTTACCCGGGATGGCCGAGCAGTACTTC	CASSLPGMAEQYF
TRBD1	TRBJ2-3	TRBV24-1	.	TGTGCCACCAGTGAACCCGGACAGGGGGATGGCTCAGATACGCAGTATTTT	CATSEPGQGDGSDTQYF
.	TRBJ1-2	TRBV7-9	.	TGTGCCGGCAGCTTTGGCACCAAGGGCTACACCTTC	CAGSFGTKGYTF
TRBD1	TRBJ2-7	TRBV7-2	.	TGTGCCAGCAGCTTAGGGGACAGACTTAACTACGAGCAGTACTTC	CASSLGDRLNYEQYF
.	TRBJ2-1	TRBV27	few	TGTGCCAGCAGTTTACGCCCTGCTCTGGACAATGAGCAGTTCTTC	CASSLRPALDNEQFF
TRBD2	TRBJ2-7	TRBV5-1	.	TGCGCCAGCAGCTGGGGGACTAGCGAAGCCTACGAGCAGTACTTC	CASSWGTSEAYEQYF